The 15 T cell receptor beta chains below were found in one sample sequenced in a study of T cell changes during pregnancy in multiple sclerosis. Assay used: immunoSEQ multiplex PCR; TCRdb lists only in-frame clones, some missing. The sample holds around 30,000 clones, more than 80% seen once. Sample: CD8+ T cells from peripheral blood mononuclear cells, taken before pregnancy. These TCRs come from a female donor with multiple sclerosis, enrolled in a pregnancy study.

V and J are TRBV2 and TRBJ2-3; 9 nucleotides line up with TRBD2. This CDR3 region has 22 residues. V lost 2 bases and J lost 1; bases outside the gene matches: 22. Germline CDR1 is SNHLY and CDR2 is FYNNEI. In DNA, the CDR3 is TGTGCCAGCAGTGAATTCCGACCAACTAGGGAGGCGGGGGGGCCTGGCACAGATACGCAGTATTTT. It codes for CASSEFRPTREAGGPGTDTQYF.

The chain is built from TRBV7-9 and TRBJ2-2; possibly TRBD1 for D (6 bases). The ends were cut back, 6 bases at V and 0 bases at J, with 14 bases in the middle. The germline V gene encodes CDR1 SEHNR and CDR2 FQNEAQ (reference sequence). The length of the CDR3 is 16 residues. In nucleotides, the CDR3 is TGTGCCAGCAGACCGATCGGACAGTCGAACACCGGGGAGCTGTTTTTT. Its protein product is CASRPIGQSNTGELFF.

This chain uses TRBV7-9 with TRBJ2-7, with D possibly being TRBD2 (6 bases). Germline CDR1 reads SEHNR; CDR2 reads FQNEAQ (reference sequence). V lost 5 bases, J lost 3 bases, and 8 bases lay in between. The CDR3 loop spans 12 amino acids. The CDR3 coding sequence is TGTGCCAGCAGCGCCGGGAGCTACGAGCAGTACTTC. Protein: CASSAGSYEQYF.

This clone has just a few counts. This chain uses TRBV27 with TRBJ2-1, with 7 bases matching TRBD2. Germline CDR1 and CDR2: MNHEY and SMNVEV (reference sequence). J lost 8 bases, V lost 4 bases, and 2 bases had no gene match. This CDR3 spans 12 amino acids. This CDR3 reads CASSWEGDEQFF. CDR3 DNA sequence: TGTGCCAGCAGTTGGGAGGGTGATGAGCAGTTCTTC.

The chain has TRBV10-1 and TRBJ2-3, with a tentative D call TRBD2 (6 bases). The V end lost 2 bases, the J end lost 2 bases, and 8 bases lay between the germline ends. The CDR3 consists of 14 residues. The germline CDR1 and CDR2 sequences are WNHNN and SYGVQD (reference sequence). The CDR3 nucleotides read TGCGCCAGCAGTGAGGGGAGGACCACAGATACGCAGTATTTT. This encodes CASSEGRTTDTQYF.

This clone was seen only a few times. CDR3 DNA: TGTGCCAGCAGCTTAACGGCAGGGAACTCGTATGGCTACACCTTC. Its translation: CASSLTAGNSYGYTF. The gene calls are TRBV11-1 and TRBJ1-2; TRBD1 is a possible D gene (5 bases). The CDR3 runs 15 residues. In germline, CDR1 is SGHAT, CDR2 FQDESV (reference sequence). Trimming stripped 2 bases from V and 5 bases from J, with 15 bases between.

The chain uses TRBV4-2 and TRBJ1-1; no reliable D call. This CDR3 comprises 15 residues. V lost 0 bases to trimming and J lost 0 bases, with 8 bases between them. Germline CDR1 and CDR2: LGHNA and YNFKEQ. CDR3 nucleotide sequence: TGTGCCAGCAGCCAAGAGGTCAGCGTGAACACTGAAGCTTTCTTT. This codes for CASSQEVSVNTEAFF.

V and J are TRBV6-1 and TRBJ2-7; 7 bases agree with TRBD1. The CDR3 covers 13 residues. CDR1 is MNHNS and CDR2 is SASEGT in the germline V gene. The V segment lost 3 bases and the J segment 2 bases; nucleotides outside the gene matches: 1. The CDR3 sequence: CASSEDRPYEQYF. The CDR3 region has the DNA TGTGCCAGCAGTGAGGACAGGCCCTACGAGCAGTACTTC.

The J gene is TRBJ2-3, the V gene TRBV15; TRBD2 is a possible D gene (6 bases). The germline V gene encodes CDR1 LNHNV and CDR2 YYDKDF (reference sequence). Deletions cut 2 bases from V and 5 bases from J, with 17 bases between. There are 16 residues in the CDR3. The CDR3 spells CATSRPLAVPRDTQYF. The CDR3 nucleotides read TGTGCCACCAGCAGACCATTAGCGGTTCCCCGAGATACGCAGTATTTT.

The rearrangement uses TRBV15 and TRBJ2-1; no clear D. This CDR3 spans 15 amino acids. The V and J ends lost 5 bases and 4 bases respectively, with 15 bases between them. CDR1 and CDR2 from the germline V gene are LNHNV and YYDKDF (reference sequence). The CDR3 protein is CATSGLSEVYNEQFF. The CDR3 coding sequence is TGTGCCACCAGCGGCCTGAGCGAAGTTTACAATGAGCAGTTCTTC.

The CDR3 loop is CASSLEARDRAQGITTGTEAFF. CDR3 nucleotide sequence: TGTGCCAGCAGCTTAGAGGCCCGGGACAGGGCACAGGGGATAACTACTGGCACTGAAGCTTTCTTT. The chain uses TRBV7-3 and TRBJ1-1, with 9 bases aligning to TRBD1. V gave up 2 bases and J gave up 4 bases; unmatched junction bases: 26. This CDR3 has 22 residues. The germline CDR1 and CDR2 sequences are SGHTA and FQGTGA.

CDR3 amino acids: CASSTRTGGFSRYGYTF. DNA of the CDR3: TGTGCCAGCAGCACCCGGACAGGGGGCTTCTCCCGGTATGGCTACACCTTC. J is TRBJ1-2 and V is TRBV14, with 11 nucleotides matching TRBD1. The germline gives CDR1 SGHDN, CDR2 FVKESK. Losses at the gene ends were 5 bases for V and 5 bases for J; bases not matched to a gene: 13. This CDR3 has 17 residues.

Regarding this clone: This specimen includes other DNA sequences encoding the same CDR3. The rearrangement joins TRBV13 to TRBJ1-2, with D perhaps TRBD1 (6 bases). With 0 bases removed from V and 2 bases from J, the gap between germline ends came to 7 bases. The germline V gene has CDR1 PRHDT and CDR2 FYEKMQ (reference sequence). This CDR3 has 14 amino acids. The CDR3 is CASSLGTGNYGYTF. The CDR3 nucleotides are TGTGCCAGCAGCTTAGGGACAGGCAACTATGGCTACACCTTC.

The chain uses TRBV30 and TRBJ2-1, with 10 nucleotides matching TRBD1. J lost 5 bases, V lost 1 base, and 8 bases had no gene match. This CDR3 contains 16 residues. Germline lookup yields CDR1 GTSNPN and CDR2 SVGIG (reference sequence). CDR3 region: CAWSARDRGFNNEQFF. The CDR3 DNA sequence: TGTGCCTGGAGTGCCCGGGACAGGGGATTCAACAATGAGCAGTTCTTC.

The count of this clone is one. The chain recombines TRBV19 with TRBJ2-7; TRBD1 aligns across 9 bases. Germline CDR1 LNHDA, CDR2 SQIVND (reference sequence). Trimming removed 9 bases from V and 6 bases from J; junction bases left unmatched: 12. The CDR3 contains 14 residues. CDR3 coding DNA: TGTGCCAGCCGCCCGGGACAGGGTATAGGCGAGCAGTACTTC. Translation gives CASRPGQGIGEQYF.